This passage covers 23 T cell receptor beta chains from one sample sequenced in a study of blood T cell repertoires in COVID-19. Assay: immunoSEQ multiplex PCR; the TCRdb copy retains only in-frame clones and omits some. The repertoire includes approximately 24,000 clones, roughly 94% of them detected once, and less than 4.5% sits in the top ten. The sequenced material came from peripheral blood. The source of these receptors is a woman between 45 and 60 years old with active COVID-19.

The V and J genes are TRBV19 and TRBJ2-6; TRBD1 might be the D (6 bases). Germline CDR1 and CDR2: LNHDA and SQIVND (reference sequence). Trimming shortened V by 4 bases and J by 0 bases, and 16 bases separated the two germline ends. The CDR3 covers 18 residues. The DNA of the CDR3 is TGTGCCAGTAGTACCCCCAAAGGGGGTCCCTCTGGGGCCAACGTCCTGACTTTC. As protein: CASSTPKGGPSGANVLTF.

J is TRBJ2-7 and V is TRBV6-5, with D uncertain. Germline V CDR1 and CDR2: MNHEY, SVGAGI. Trimming cost V 5 bases and J 0 bases, with 8 bases left between them. The CDR3 length is 13 residues. CDR3 in DNA: TGTGCCAGCAGTCACGACAACTCCTACGAGCAGTACTTC. It encodes CASSHDNSYEQYF.

The rearrangement uses TRBV18 and TRBJ1-2; 7 positions match TRBD1. J lost 3 bases, V lost 3 bases, and 1 base had no gene match. Germline V gives CDR1 KGHSH, CDR2 LQKENI. This CDR3 has 13 residues. The CDR3 nucleotides are TGTGCCAGCTCACCCCAGGGGGACTATGGCTACACCTTC. It yields the protein CASSPQGDYGYTF.

The chain couples TRBV3-1 (or the pseudogene TRBV3-2) to TRBJ2-5; D ambiguous. Per the germline V gene, CDR1 is LGHDT and CDR2 is YNNKEL (reference sequence). Trimming left V 3 bases short and J 1 base short, with 9 bases between. The CDR3 covers 14 residues. This chain's CDR3 is CASSQGASQETQYF. CDR3 DNA sequence: TGTGCCAGCAGCCAGGGCGCCTCCCAAGAGACCCAGTACTTC.

The chain uses TRBV20-1 and TRBJ2-7; no clear D. The CDR3 extends over 12 amino acids. The germline CDR1 and CDR2 sequences are DFQATT and SNEGSKA (reference sequence). V lost 3 bases to trimming and J lost 3 bases, with 9 bases between them. As DNA, the CDR3 is TGCAGTGCTAGTTACCCACTCTACGAGCAGTACTTC. Translated, it gives CSASYPLYEQYF.

The gene calls are TRBV10-1 and TRBJ1-1; the D is unclear. The germline gives CDR1 WNHNN, CDR2 SYGVQD (reference sequence). This CDR3 is 12 amino acids long. V was trimmed by 2 bases and J by 8 bases, leaving 9 bases between them. The DNA for the CDR3 is TGCGCCAGCAGTGAGAATCTGGCAGAAGCTTTCTTT. The encoded protein is CASSENLAEAFF.

A single count supports this clone. The genes are TRBV4-1 and TRBJ2-1, with 10 bases fitting TRBD2. This CDR3 contains 16 residues. Trimming cost V 0 bases and J 8 bases; bases outside gene matches: 7. CDR1 is MGHRA, CDR2 YSYEKL, per germline. The CDR3 coding sequence is TGCGCCAGCAGCCAAGACCCAGCGGGAGGGCCGGATGAGCAGTTCTTC. Residues: CASSQDPAGGPDEQFF.

The V call is TRBV10-3, the J call TRBJ1-1; 10 bases match TRBD1. V lost 2 bases to trimming and J lost 4 bases; unmatched junction nucleotides: 4. The germline V gene has CDR1 ENHRY and CDR2 SYGVKD. The CDR3 has 15 residues. DNA for the CDR3: TGTGCCATCAGTGAGCCGGACAGGGGGGGCACTGAAGCTTTCTTT. Amino acids: CAISEPDRGGTEAFF.

The rearrangement joins TRBV5-1 to TRBJ2-2; 8 positions agree with TRBD1. The CDR3 runs 14 residues. The germline V gene encodes CDR1 SGHRS and CDR2 YFSETQ. Trimming cost V 1 base and J 4 bases; bases outside gene matches: 0. The CDR3: CASSLTGGTGELFF. In nucleotides, the CDR3 is TGCGCCAGCAGCTTGACAGGGGGCACCGGGGAGCTGTTTTTT.

CDR3 nucleotides: TGTGCCAGCAGTTTTTTGTCAGGTTCACCCCTCCACTTT. Residues: CASSFLSGSPLHF. The chain is built from TRBV28 and TRBJ1-6; D gene uncertain. Germline lookup yields CDR1 MDHEN and CDR2 SYDVKM. The V end lost 3 bases, the J end lost 9 bases, and 9 bases lay between the germline ends. The CDR3 is 13 amino acids.

CDR3 DNA: TGCGCCAGCAGCCCCGAGGCAGCAAGCGATGAGCAGTTCTTC. Protein: CASSPEAASDEQFF. The V and J genes are TRBV5-1 and TRBJ2-1, with no clear D. The V end lost 4 bases, the J end lost 8 bases, and 16 bases lay between the germline ends. This CDR3 has 14 amino acids. Germline CDR1 is SGHRS and CDR2 is YFSETQ.

The chain couples TRBV18 to TRBJ1-6, with 7 positions matching TRBD1. Germline values: CDR1 KGHSH, CDR2 LQKENI. The CDR3 length is 15 residues. Losses at the gene ends were 3 bases for V and 2 bases for J; bases not matched to a gene: 1. The CDR3 is CASSPDRAYNSPLHF. Here the CDR3 DNA reads TGTGCCAGCTCACCTGACAGGGCCTATAATTCACCCCTCCACTTT.

The rearrangement joins TRBV5-1 to TRBJ1-6; 9 nucleotides agree with TRBD1. CDR1 SGHRS and CDR2 YFSETQ come from the germline V gene. J gave up 3 bases and V 3 bases, and 4 bases lay outside the gene matches. The length of the CDR3 is 16 residues. The CDR3 spells CASSSGTGYYNSPLHF. The CDR3 bases are TGCGCCAGCAGCTCCGGGACAGGGTACTATAATTCACCCCTCCACTTT.

The chain recombines TRBV2 with TRBJ1-1, with 7 nucleotides matching TRBD1. Germline V lookup: CDR1 SNHLY, CDR2 FYNNEI. Losses at the gene ends were 7 bases for V and 1 base for J; bases not matched to a gene: 6. The CDR3 totals 14 residues. DNA of the CDR3: TGTGCCAGCAACTTTGACAGGGCGAACACTGAAGCTTTCTTT. Amino acids: CASNFDRANTEAFF.

The gene calls are TRBV7-9 and TRBJ1-3; D is uncertain. The CDR3 runs to 13 residues. CDR1 is SEHNR and CDR2 is FQNEAQ in the germline V gene (reference sequence). The ends were cut back, 5 bases at V and 4 bases at J, with 9 bases in the middle. This CDR3 reads CASSGRAGNTIYF. CDR3 nucleotide sequence: TGTGCCAGCAGCGGGAGGGCCGGAAACACCATATATTTT.

This rearrangement joins TRBV19 to TRBJ1-1, with TRBD1 matching over 8 bases. The V segment lost 4 bases and the J segment 3 bases; nucleotides outside the gene matches: 4. In germline, CDR1 is LNHDA, CDR2 SQIVND (reference sequence). The CDR3 totals 14 residues. The CDR3 DNA sequence: TGTGCCAGTAGTACGAGACAGGGGTACACTGAAGCTTTCTTT. As protein: CASSTRQGYTEAFF. The whole variable domain, filled in from reference TRBV19 and TRBJ1-1, reads DGGITQSPKYLFRKEGQNVTLSCEQNLNHDAMYWYRQDPGQGLRLIYYSQIVNDFQKGDIAEGYSVSREKKESFPLTVTSAQKNPTAFYLCASSTRQGYTEAFFGQGTRLTVV.

The rearrangement links TRBV3-1 (or the pseudogene TRBV3-2) to TRBJ1-4, with a weak D call TRBD1 (5 bases). V lost 1 base, J lost 4 bases, and 10 bases lay in between. The CDR3 sequence is 15 residues long. Germline V gives CDR1 LGHDT, CDR2 YNNKEL (reference sequence). The CDR3 DNA is TGTGCCAGCAGCCAAGCGGGGGGGTATAATGAAAAACTGTTTTTT. Protein: CASSQAGGYNEKLFF.

The chain joins TRBV4-1 to TRBJ2-1, with D tentatively TRBD1 (6 bases). Germline CDR1 is MGHRA and CDR2 is YSYEKL. The length of the CDR3 is 12 residues. V lost 0 bases to trimming and J lost 12 bases, with 9 bases between them. The CDR3 protein is CASSQDQGPQFF. CDR3 DNA: TGCGCCAGCAGCCAAGATCAGGGGCCGCAGTTCTTC.

The rearrangement joins TRBV5-1 to TRBJ2-1, with 9 positions matching TRBD2. The CDR3 extends over 19 amino acids. CDR1 is SGHRS, CDR2 YFSETQ, per germline. J was trimmed by 4 bases and V by 7 bases; bases with no gene match: 21. CDR3 region: CASSAQPGTGTSFYNEQFF. The CDR3, as DNA: TGCGCCAGCTCGGCCCAACCGGGAACCGGGACTAGCTTTTACAATGAGCAGTTCTTC.

The chain uses TRBV6-1 and TRBJ1-2; D not certain. CDR1 is MNHNS and CDR2 is SASEGT in the germline V gene. The CDR3 loop spans 12 amino acids. Trimming stripped 0 bases from V and 10 bases from J, with 9 bases between. In DNA, the CDR3 is TGTGCCAGCAGTGAAGCTCTCGGTGTCTACACCTTC. Translation: CASSEALGVYTF.

The chain is built from TRBV7-8 and TRBJ2-7; D is unresolved. V was pared by 5 bases and J by 2 bases, with 13 bases between. Per the germline V gene, CDR1 is SGHVS and CDR2 is FQNEAQ. CDR3 size: 14 residues. CDR3 region: CASSPDRSAYEQYF. The CDR3 bases are TGTGCCAGCAGCCCCGATCGAAGCGCCTACGAGCAGTACTTC.

CDR3 nucleotides: TGCGCCAGCAGCTTGGAGACGGGGGGAGCCTACAATGAGCAGTTCTTC. Translated: CASSLETGGAYNEQFF. V and J are TRBV5-1 and TRBJ2-1; TRBD2 matches at 7 bases. The CDR3 is 16 amino acids. The germline V gene has CDR1 SGHRS and CDR2 YFSETQ. Trimming at V came to 0 bases and at J to 2 bases, leaving 5 bases not matched to a gene. Looking up the rest from reference TRBV5-1 and TRBJ2-1 gives the full variable domain: KAGVTQTPRYLIKTRGQQVTLSCSPISGHRSVSWYQQTPGQGLQFLFEYFSETQRNKGNFPGRFSGRQFSNSRSEMNVSTLELGDSALYLCASSLETGGAYNEQFFGPGTRLTVL.

The chain combines TRBV6-1 with TRBJ1-1; no definite D call. Trimming left V 1 base short and J 5 bases short, with 17 bases between. In germline, CDR1 is MNHNS, CDR2 SASEGT. This CDR3 has 16 amino acids. The CDR3 reads CASSEGLPAPGTEAFF. In DNA form, the CDR3 reads TGTGCCAGCAGTGAAGGTCTCCCGGCACCCGGGACTGAAGCTTTCTTT.